Sequencing of this T cell receptor beta chain was carried out in a study of vaccination effects on CD4 cells after COVID-19 (dated by TCRdb to about 2022). A note on the overall study: Each participant received two doses of an mRNA SARS-CoV-2 vaccine, either BNT162b2 or mRNA-1273. SARS-CoV-2 spike-specific CD4+ TCR repertoires were compared before and after mRNA vaccination in COVID-19 convalescent patients and in infection-naive vaccine recipients. The full study included 9 to 10 COVID-19 convalescent patients and several SARS-CoV-2-naive healthy vaccine recipients. Cultures from other donors in the study were sequenced using the Oncomine TCR Beta short-read assay on an Illumina iSeq 100.

The ViraFEST assay stimulated PBMC with viral peptide pools and then used TCR sequencing to identify antigen-specific CD4+ T cell clonotypes by expansion. After around ten days of culture, CD4+ T cells were isolated with the EasySep CD4+ T cell isolation kit. The absence of prior SARS-CoV-2 infection in healthy vaccine recipients was confirmed by negative nucleocapsid antibodies before and after vaccination. Approximately 2 million PBMC per well were cultured in IMDM with about 5.4% human AB serum, 8 to 10 IU/ml IL-2 and gentamicin, plus 10 ug/ml peptides. Half of the culture medium was replaced with fresh IL-2-containing medium on days 3 and 7. Unless noted otherwise, every peptide stimulation condition was cultured in triplicate wells. PBMC were separated from whole blood using Ficoll-Paque Plus gradient centrifugation and were then either cryopreserved at -140C or used fresh. The spike proteins of SARS-CoV-2 and of the common cold coronaviruses HCoV-NL63, HCoV-OC43 and HCoV-229E were spanned by overlapping peptide pools. The QIAamp micro DNA kit was used to extract genomic DNA from the cultured CD4+ T cells.

Library preparation was by the immunoSEQ multiplex PCR assay. DNA from the cultured and isolated CD4+ T cells underwent TCR beta CDR3 sequencing. The source study handled its data this way. The analysis removed non-productive TCR sequences, trimmed reads to the CDR3 region, and retained only CDR3s that were 7 or more amino acids long. Antigen-specific clonotypes were identified using the MANAFEST web app by comparison of expansion in peptide wells against reference cultures. To be called positive, a clone needed expansion at FDR<0.05 compared with the reference and with all other wells, an odds ratio greater than 5, and a frequency greater than 0.1% in two replicate wells. A clonotype was called cross-reactive if it was significantly expanded both in SARS-CoV-2 spike wells and in at least one common cold coronavirus spike condition. Levenshtein distance calculated with the stringdist R package was used to assess CDR3 similarity, and unrooted trees were constructed with ape in R 3.6.1. TCRdb holds this immuneACCESS table with in-frame rearrangements only. Some clones are missing; in checked studies, unresolved V genes explain under half, and the rest has no known cause. V and J calls and clone size are given by that table; D and trimming were obtained from the DNA. The sample profile shows 55,000 to 70,000 clones; around 81% of them were found once. The ten largest clones represent about 2.4% of the sample.

Worth noting for this clone: The specificity of this receptor is unknown. No much larger clonotype is one base removed from it; base qualities were not supplied.

Findings and caveats that apply to the study as a whole: The study was limited by a small number of convalescent patients, and early post-infection timepoints were lacking. Among healthy vaccine recipients, nearly all vaccine-induced clones were SARS-CoV-2 mono-reactive, and only 1 of 255 was cross-reactive with common cold coronaviruses. Marked clonal contraction was observed in both infection-induced and vaccine-induced clones at late post-vaccination timepoints, consistent with waning T cell responses.

Sequences SGHTA (CDR1) and FQGNSA (CDR2) are obtained from the germline V gene. The junction carries 11 bases between V and J, which are trimmed by 4 bases and 5 bases respectively. Taken from cysteine to phenylalanine, the CDR3 has 13 residues. Only CDR3 DNA remains: 39 bases, in frame from the first base. The chain links TRBV7-2 with TRBJ2-5, with the D gene too uncertain to name. This sequence originates from a human donor who received a COVID-19 vaccine. The sequencing here drew on CD4+ T cells from PBMCs cultured with HCoV-229E spike peptides, taken before COVID-19 vaccination. According to the study, the label for this sample's cell subset or site signals: HCoV-229E spike overlapping peptide pool stimulation. CDR3 reads: CASSSDLGETQYF. The sequenced DNA: TGTGCCAGCAGCTCCGACCTGGGGGAGACCCAGTACTTC.